Listed here are 18 T cell receptor beta chains from one sample, sequenced in a study of T cell repertoires in cytomegalovirus infection. Their antigens remain unidentified. Each CDR3 protein gets one entry after TCRdb re-called the reads with MiXCR. Among about 400,000 distinct CDR3 sequences listed, roughly 34% were seen once. Source: cultured PBMCs, taken from culture after CMV antigen stimulation. Receptors originate from a human donor in good health (CMV status not recorded). Some clones in this sample may be carry-over from other donors' samples.

The V gene is TRBV19, the J gene TRBJ2-3, with 8 nucleotides matching TRBD2. Unmatched junction bases numbered 7, after V lost 4 bases and J lost 1 base. The CDR3 is 16 amino acids. The germline V gene encodes CDR1 LNHDA and CDR2 SQIVND (reference sequence). The CDR3 sequence is CASSKVRAGGTDTQYF. The CDR3 region has the DNA TGTGCCAGTAGTAAGGTCCGAGCGGGAGGCACAGATACGCAGTATTTT.

This clonotype turned up a few times. The J gene is TRBJ1-4, the V gene TRBV7-2; unclear D gene. The V gene's germline CDR1 is SGHTA and CDR2 FQGNSA. Trimming stripped 5 bases from V and 3 bases from J, with 13 bases between. The CDR3 contains 15 residues. The CDR3 loop is CASSAWQAANEKLFF. CDR3 coding DNA: TGTGCCAGCAGCGCATGGCAGGCCGCTAATGAAAAACTGTTTTTT.

This rearrangement joins TRBV7-4 to TRBJ1-1, with 9 bases fitting TRBD1. The CDR3 contains 15 residues. The germline V gene has CDR1 SGHVT and CDR2 SQSDAQ. The J segment lost 8 bases and the V segment lost 5 bases, leaving 12 bases of the junction unmatched. CDR3 loop: CASSLAGQGSEEAFF. For the CDR3, the DNA is TGTGCCAGCAGCCTGGCCGGACAGGGGTCTGAAGAAGCTTTCTTT.

This clonotype came up a few times. The chain joins TRBV7-8 to TRBJ2-4, with D perhaps matching TRBD2 (6 bases). The CDR3 sequence is 17 residues long. V was shortened by 5 bases and J by 4 bases, with 21 bases between the two germline ends. Germline CDR1 SGHVS, CDR2 FQNEAQ. Here the CDR3 DNA reads TGTGCCAGCAGCCCGGGCGGGGATTCAAGATTTAAAAACATTCAGTACTTC. Translated, it gives CASSPGGDSRFKNIQYF. Together with reference TRBV7-8 and TRBJ2-4, the CDR3 gives the full variable domain: GAGVSQSPRYKVAKRGQDVALRCDPISGHVSLFWYQQALGQGPEFLTYFQNEAQLDKSGLPSDRFFAERPEGSVSTLKIQRTQQEDSAVYLCASSPGGDSRFKNIQYFGAGTRLSVL.

This clonotype has at least ten counts. This rearrangement joins TRBV6-1 to TRBJ1-6; D not certain. CDR3 size: 17 residues. CDR1 and CDR2 from the germline V gene are MNHNS and SASEGT. V lost 6 bases to trimming and J lost 4 bases, with 19 bases between them. CDR3 sequence: CASRPTLSTEYNSPLHF. The CDR3, as DNA: TGTGCCAGCAGACCCACCCTCTCTACAGAGTATAATTCACCCCTCCACTTT.

The sample holds a few counts of this clonotype. The chain has TRBV11-3 and TRBJ2-1; D not certain. CDR3 length equals 14 residues. CDR1 is SGHNT, CDR2 YENEEA, per germline. The V gene lost 2 bases and the J gene lost 1 base, with 6 bases spanning the gap. In DNA, the CDR3 is TGTGCCAGCAGCTTATTACTTTCCTACAATGAGCAGTTCTTC. This translates into CASSLLLSYNEQFF.

This clonotype was observed many times. This chain links TRBV7-2 with TRBJ2-3; 7 bases align to TRBD2. The CDR3 loop spans 15 amino acids. V lost 5 bases to trimming and J lost 2 bases; unmatched junction nucleotides: 7. Germline V CDR1 and CDR2: SGHTA, FQGNSA. The CDR3 reads CASSRDYRFTDTQYF. In DNA form, the CDR3 reads TGTGCCAGCAGCCGGGACTATAGGTTCACAGATACGCAGTATTTT.

The table lists this clonotype with a few counts. The rearrangement links TRBV12-3 or TRBV12-4 to TRBJ1-1; D is unresolved. Trimming cost V 5 bases and J 5 bases, with 12 bases left between them. This CDR3 region has 13 residues. In DNA, the CDR3 is TGTGCCAGCAGTCAGTGGGTATGGACTGAAGCTTTCTTT. Its translation: CASSQWVWTEAFF.

The rearrangement links TRBV7-6 to TRBJ2-1, with D possibly TRBD2 on 6 matching bases. The CDR3 loop spans 12 amino acids. Germline loops: CDR1 SGHVS, CDR2 FNYEAQ. V lost 6 bases and J 6 bases, leaving 9 bases between the germline ends. In DNA, the CDR3 is TGTGCCAGCAGTGCGACTAGCAATGAGCAGTTCTTC. It yields the protein CASSATSNEQFF.

Regarding this clonotype: This may be a read error, as it is one base from a much larger clone. The V call is TRBV7-8, the J call TRBJ1-1, with a tentative D call TRBD1 (5 bases). The germline V gene has CDR1 SGHVS and CDR2 FQNEAQ. The length of the CDR3 is 14 residues. V was clipped by 1 base and J by 8 bases, with 14 bases between them. The CDR3 reads CASSLVSGVSEAFF. CDR3 in DNA: TGTGCCAGCAGCTTAGTGTCGGGGGTGTCCGAAGCTTTCTTT.

V gene TRBV18 combines with J gene TRBJ2-3; TRBD2 aligns across 10 bases. This CDR3 has 16 amino acids. The trim removed 0 bases at V and 4 bases at J, leaving 4 bases unmatched. Germline CDR1 is KGHSH and CDR2 is LQKENI. The CDR3 DNA reads as TGTGCCAGCTCACCACCCGCTAGCGGGAGCGCAGATACGCAGTATTTT. Translation gives CASSPPASGSADTQYF.

The chain recombines TRBV29-1 with TRBJ2-7; TRBD1 matches at 12 bases. Trimming at V came to 4 bases and at J to 3 bases, leaving 7 bases not matched to a gene. Germline lookup yields CDR1 SQVTM and CDR2 ANQGSEA. The CDR3 totals 15 residues. CDR3 in DNA: TGCAGCGTTGGCGCCGGGACAGGGGGCCACTACGAGCAGTACTTC. This encodes CSVGAGTGGHYEQYF.

The chain employs TRBV12-5 and TRBJ2-1; D gene ambiguous. CDR1 and CDR2 from the germline V gene are LGHNT and FRNRAP. This CDR3 comprises 15 residues. Trimming stripped 3 bases from V and 3 bases from J, with 12 bases between. The CDR3 protein is CASGFSAGGYNEQFF. The CDR3 nucleotides read TGTGCTAGTGGTTTCTCTGCTGGTGGCTACAATGAGCAGTTCTTC.

This sequence joins TRBV11-2 and TRBJ1-1; 7 bases are shared with TRBD1. The CDR3 totals 15 residues. The germline V gene has CDR1 SGHAT and CDR2 FQNNGV. V was pared by 5 bases and J by 0 bases, with 6 bases of the junction left unmatched. This chain's CDR3 is CASSPPGQMNTEAFF. The CDR3, as DNA: TGTGCCAGCAGCCCCCCGGGACAGATGAACACTGAAGCTTTCTTT. The complete variable domain, with remaining parts taken from reference TRBV11-2 and TRBJ1-1, reads EAGVAQSPRYKIIEKRQSVAFWCNPISGHATLYWYQQILGQGPKLLIQFQNNGVVDDSQLPKDRFSAERLKGVDSTLKIQPAKLEDSAVYLCASSPPGQMNTEAFFGQGTRLTVV.

This clonotype has a count of ten or more. The gene calls are TRBV5-4 and TRBJ2-1; D not resolved. The CDR3 is 13 residues long. CDR1 is SGHNT and CDR2 is YYREEE in the germline V gene (reference sequence). V was cut by 3 bases and J by 8 bases, with 12 bases left in between. As DNA, the CDR3 is TGTGCCAGCAGCTCAGCTTTTGGGTATGAGCAGTTCTTC. It translates to CASSSAFGYEQFF.

The chain recombines TRBV28 with TRBJ1-2; 8 bases agree with TRBD1. V dropped 2 bases and J dropped 2; count of bases not matched to a gene: 7. The CDR3 contains 16 residues. Germline CDR1 reads MDHEN; CDR2 reads SYDVKM. CDR3 sequence reads: CASSLLVDRENYGYTF. CDR3 sequence (DNA): TGTGCCAGCAGTTTACTCGTGGACAGGGAGAACTATGGCTACACCTTC.

The chain recombines TRBV11-2 with TRBJ2-7; no reliable D call. Germline loops: CDR1 SGHAT, CDR2 FQNNGV. Trimming stripped 4 bases from V and 3 bases from J, with 7 bases between. This CDR3 is 12 amino acids long. The CDR3 DNA follows: TGTGCCAGCAGCTGGAGTGACTACGAGCAGTACGTC. Protein product: CASSWSDYEQYV.

The chain uses TRBV30 and TRBJ2-1; no reliable D call. The germline V gene has CDR1 GTSNPN and CDR2 SVGIG (reference sequence). CDR3 length equals 12 residues. The germline V and J ends were trimmed by 4 bases and 8 bases, with 12 bases remaining between them. CDR3 nucleotide sequence: TGTGCCTGGATGCGTCAGTCCCATGAGCAGTTCTTC. Translated, it gives CAWMRQSHEQFF. Full variable domain (rest looked up from reference TRBV30 and TRBJ2-1): SQTIHQWPATLVQPVGSPLSLECTVEGTSNPNLYWYRQAAGRGLQLLFYSVGIGQISSEVPQNLSASRPQDRQFILSSKKLLLSDSGFYLCAWMRQSHEQFFGPGTRLTVL.